The T cell receptor (beta chain) under discussion was sequenced for a study of Graves' ophthalmopathy and Graves' hyperthyroidism. This clonotype showed up just a few times. The antigen is not known. PBMCs had their origin in fresh peripheral blood (roughly 10 ml). Looked up from germline, CDR1 is SGHAT and CDR2 is FQNNGV. V lost 3 bases and J 1 base, leaving 15 bases between the germline ends. The length of the CDR3 is 16 residues. As the template, RNA transcripts were used to amplify TCR beta CDR3 regions. The library came from an HTBI-primed first-round RT-PCR and a second-round multiplex PCR. TCRdb reprocessed the multiplex PCR reads with MiXCR, giving one entry per CDR3 protein. The sample lists around 670,000 distinct CDR3 sequences; around 40% were seen once. Study outcomes and limitations: Blood also carried most expanded thyroid clonotypes exceeding 0.001 frequency. Using 13 signatures, a model distinguished ophthalmopathy from stable hyperthyroidism, reaching just under 90% sensitivity and approximately 81% specificity. With 70.59% sensitivity and 72% to 80% specificity, the model predicted ophthalmopathy progression.

The chain uses TRBV11-2 and TRBJ1-2; D not certain. Sequencing was carried out using peripheral blood. This TCR came from an adult man with Graves' ophthalmopathy. This CDR3 is CASSLVVGSINYGYTF. In nucleotides, the CDR3 is TGTGCCAGCAGCTTGGTGGTGGGCAGTATTAACTATGGCTACACCTTC.